The 23 T cell receptor beta chains below were found in one sample sequenced in a study of somatic mutations in cytotoxic T cells in rheumatoid arthritis. TCRdb's copy holds only in-frame clones and misses some; the assay was immunoSEQ multiplex PCR. This table has 9,000 to 15,000 clones, roughly 69% appearing once. Sequencing was carried out using CD8+ T cells sorted from blood. Every receptor here comes from a woman aged 40 to 50 in good health.

This clone appeared a single time. The rearrangement uses TRBV19 and TRBJ1-2; D is undetermined. Per the germline V gene, CDR1 is LNHDA and CDR2 is SQIVND (reference sequence). The V and J ends lost 9 bases and 4 bases respectively, with 9 bases between them. The CDR3 loop spans 11 amino acids. Written as DNA, the CDR3 is TGTGCCAGCGTCTCGGGCTATGGCTACACCTTC. As protein: CASVSGYGYTF.

The chain carries TRBV5-5 and TRBJ2-2; 9 bases fit TRBD1. Germline V gives CDR1 SGHKS, CDR2 YYEKEE (reference sequence). CDR3 length: 15 residues. V gave up 6 bases and J gave up 5 bases; unmatched junction bases: 8. The CDR3 nucleotides are TGTGCCAGCACCACGACCGGGACAGGGACCGGGGAGCTGTTTTTT. Amino acid sequence: CASTTTGTGTGELFF.

The chain carries TRBV6-5 and TRBJ2-1; D tentatively fits TRBD1 or TRBD2 (5 bases each). V was pared by 2 bases and J by 4 bases, with 12 bases between. CDR1 and CDR2 (germline): MNHEY, SVGAGI. The CDR3 contains 15 residues. DNA for the CDR3: TGTGCCAGCAGTTACGTAGGGGACGGATACAATGAGCAGTTCTTC. As protein: CASSYVGDGYNEQFF.

This clone was seen only once. The chain links TRBV28 to TRBJ2-1; D is perhaps TRBD1 (6 bases). The V end was cut by 7 bases, the J end by 1 base, with 14 bases between. This CDR3 contains 15 residues. CDR1 and CDR2 (germline): MDHEN, SYDVKM. The CDR3 DNA is TGTGCCAGCACCGAAGTAGGGGGTTCCTACAATGAGCAGTTCTTC. Translating it yields CASTEVGGSYNEQFF.

The chain uses TRBV5-1 and TRBJ1-1; possible D gene TRBD1, 6 bases. Germline values: CDR1 SGHRS, CDR2 YFSETQ. Trimming pared 3 bases from V and 0 bases from J, leaving 12 bases between. CDR3 size: 15 residues. CDR3 sequence: CASSSAGHLNTEAFF. DNA of the CDR3: TGCGCCAGCAGCTCGGCGGGACACCTGAACACTGAAGCTTTCTTT.

This clone was seen a handful of times. V usage is TRBV2 and J usage is TRBJ1-1; the match to TRBD1 covers 7 bases. The germline gives CDR1 SNHLY, CDR2 FYNNEI. CDR3 length: 15 amino acids. V shed 5 bases and J 11 bases; nucleotides not matched to a gene: 17. The CDR3 DNA sequence: TGTGCCAGCAGTTTTCCGGGACAGTCGCTACTGGTGGCTTTCTTT. This gives the protein CASSFPGQSLLVAFF.

This clone was recorded only once. The chain combines TRBV30 with TRBJ1-5, with D unresolved. The CDR3 contains 14 residues. V lost 0 bases, J lost 2 bases, and 8 bases lay in between. Germline CDR1 reads GTSNPN; CDR2 reads SVGIG (reference sequence). In DNA form, the CDR3 reads TGTGCCTGGAGTGTAGGGCAGGGCAATCAGCCCCAGCATTTT. This sequence encodes CAWSVGQGNQPQHF.

The chain links TRBV7-8 to TRBJ2-7; tentatively, D is TRBD1 or TRBD2 (6 bases each). The CDR3 is 13 amino acids. V gave up 2 bases and J gave up 6 bases, with 11 bases separating them. Germline values: CDR1 SGHVS, CDR2 FQNEAQ. The CDR3 bases are TGTGCCAGCAGCTTATACGGGGGCCGCGAGCAGTACTTC. This sequence encodes CASSLYGGREQYF.

The chain joins TRBV2 to TRBJ2-1; 14 bases agree with TRBD2. CDR3 length: 15 residues. The germline gives CDR1 SNHLY, CDR2 FYNNEI. J gave up 8 bases and V 8 bases, and 8 bases lay outside the gene matches. For the CDR3, the DNA is TGTGCCAGCCATACCCCGGGACTAGCGGGAGATGAGCAGTTCTTC. Protein sequence: CASHTPGLAGDEQFF. The full variable domain, with the rest looked up from reference TRBV2 and TRBJ2-1, is EPEVTQTPSHQVTQMGQEVILRCVPISNHLYFYWYRQILGQKVEFLVSFYNNEISEKSEIFDDQFSVERPDGSNFTLKIRSTKLEDSAMYFCASHTPGLAGDEQFFGPGTRLTVL.

The chain employs TRBV30 and TRBJ1-2; D ambiguous. CDR1 GTSNPN and CDR2 SVGIG come from the germline V gene (reference sequence). This CDR3 contains 15 residues. V was shortened by 2 bases and J by 0 bases, with 13 bases between the two germline ends. This chain's CDR3 is CAWSWAVNSNYGYTF. The CDR3 DNA reads as TGTGCCTGGAGTTGGGCGGTGAACTCTAACTATGGCTACACCTTC.

The chain joins TRBV7-6 to TRBJ1-5; D uncertain. CDR1 SGHVS and CDR2 FNYEAQ come from the germline V gene. The V gene lost 4 bases and the J gene lost 4 bases, with 17 bases spanning the gap. This CDR3 is 16 amino acids long. Here the CDR3 DNA reads TGTGCCAGCAGCTCATCCTTCCCGGGATCGAATCAGCCCCAGCATTTT. It specifies CASSSSFPGSNQPQHF.

The sample holds a few counts of this clone. This sequence joins TRBV19 and TRBJ1-1; D might be TRBD1 (5 bases). V lost 3 bases to trimming and J lost 5 bases, with 7 bases between them. CDR3 length: 12 residues. Looked up from germline, CDR1 is LNHDA and CDR2 is SQIVND (reference sequence). The DNA of the CDR3 is TGTGCCAGTAGTATGAGGACAACTGAAGCTTTCTTT. This translates into CASSMRTTEAFF.

This chain joins TRBV7-8 and TRBJ2-2; D is tentatively TRBD1 or TRBD2 (5 bases each). V was cut by 0 bases and J by 2 bases, with 13 bases left in between. There are 17 residues in the CDR3. Per germline, CDR1 SGHVS and CDR2 FQNEAQ. CDR3 nucleotides: TGTGCCAGCAGCTTAGCCTCGGGACGACCAAACACCGGGGAGCTGTTTTTT. Protein: CASSLASGRPNTGELFF.

The chain combines TRBV27 with TRBJ2-1; 7 nucleotides line up with TRBD1. The J segment lost 6 bases and the V segment lost 4 bases, leaving 9 bases of the junction unmatched. From germline, CDR1 is MNHEY and CDR2 SMNVEV (reference sequence). This CDR3 comprises 15 residues. CDR3 protein: CASSSYNRGSNEQFF. The CDR3 DNA reads as TGTGCCAGCAGTTCCTATAACAGGGGTTCCAATGAGCAGTTCTTC.

V usage is TRBV25-1 and J usage is TRBJ1-5; 8 nucleotides agree with TRBD1. V shed 6 bases and J 4 bases; nucleotides not matched to a gene: 2. The CDR3 contains 13 residues. Germline loops: CDR1 MGHDK, CDR2 SYGVNS. The CDR3: CASSTGGNQPQHF. The CDR3 DNA sequence: TGTGCCAGCAGCACAGGGGGAAATCAGCCCCAGCATTTT.

The chain recombines TRBV7-3 with TRBJ2-3; D is uncertain. The CDR3 loop spans 15 amino acids. The V gene's germline CDR1 is SGHTA and CDR2 FQGTGA. With 5 bases removed from V and 6 bases from J, the gap between germline ends came to 18 bases. CDR3 nucleotide sequence: TGTGCCAGCAGCCCCAGCCTTTCTGCGAGGGATACGCAGTATTTT. As protein: CASSPSLSARDTQYF.

This clone was picked up a small number of times. V usage is TRBV11-3 and J usage is TRBJ1-2; D unresolved. V shed 3 bases and J shed 6 bases, with 11 bases lying between them. The length of the CDR3 is 13 residues. Germline V gives CDR1 SGHNT, CDR2 YENEEA. The CDR3 sequence: CASSFGEGDGYTF. The CDR3 DNA is TGTGCCAGCAGCTTTGGAGAGGGCGATGGCTACACCTTC. Together with reference TRBV11-3 and TRBJ1-2, the CDR3 gives the full variable domain: EAGVVQSPRYKIIEKKQPVAFWCNPISGHNTLYWYLQNLGQGPELLIRYENEEAVDDSQLPKDRFSAERLKGVDSTLKIQPAELGDSAVYLCASSFGEGDGYTFGSGTRLTVV.

This clone qualifies as medium-sized. This sequence joins TRBV29-1 and TRBJ2-3; D remains unclear. The CDR3 sequence is 15 residues long. Per germline, CDR1 SQVTM and CDR2 ANQGSEA. The V end lost 4 bases, the J end lost 4 bases, and 18 bases lay between the germline ends. DNA for the CDR3: TGCAGCGTTGGAGGCCTGAACTTGGTGGCAGATACGCAGTATTTT. This codes for CSVGGLNLVADTQYF.

By sample share, this clone is medium-sized. CDR3: CASSLGRVTYNEQFF. CDR3 sequence (DNA): TGTGCCAGCAGCCTTGGGAGGGTCACCTACAATGAGCAGTTCTTC. The genes are TRBV7-2 and TRBJ2-1; TRBD2 matches at 7 bases. This CDR3 contains 15 residues. The trim removed 5 bases at V and 2 bases at J, leaving 6 bases unmatched. CDR1 SGHTA and CDR2 FQGNSA come from the germline V gene.

This rearrangement joins TRBV19 to TRBJ2-1, with TRBD2 matching 11 bases. Germline V CDR1 and CDR2: LNHDA, SQIVND (reference sequence). After removal of 1 base from V and 0 bases from J, the junction contained 5 bases not matched to a gene. The CDR3 sequence is 18 residues long. In nucleotides, the CDR3 is TGTGCCAGTAGTATAGTAGCGGGGGGGGCGAGCTCCTACAATGAGCAGTTCTTC. This encodes CASSIVAGGASSYNEQFF.

J is TRBJ2-1 and V is TRBV12-5; no definite D call. The germline V gene has CDR1 LGHNT and CDR2 FRNRAP. V was shortened by 7 bases and J by 0 bases, with 7 bases between the two germline ends. This CDR3 is 13 amino acids long. CDR3 residues: CASALSSYNEQFF. CDR3 DNA: TGTGCTAGTGCCTTGTCCTCCTACAATGAGCAGTTCTTC.

This chain links TRBV7-9 with TRBJ1-2; D uncertain. Trimming left V 6 bases short and J 8 bases short, with 10 bases between. Germline assignment: CDR1 SEHNR and CDR2 FQNEAQ (reference sequence). This CDR3 is built from 11 residues. This chain's CDR3 is CASSPGHGYTF. The CDR3, as DNA: TGTGCCAGCAGTCCCGGTCACGGCTACACCTTC.

The V gene is TRBV4-1, the J gene TRBJ2-5; 7 bases line up with TRBD2. The end of the DNA aligns better with TRBJ2-7, so the J call may be wrong. The CDR3 is made up of 15 amino acids. Germline V gene data show CDR1 as MGHRA and CDR2 as YSYEKL. CDR3 protein: CASSQDRRERDEQYF. In DNA form, the CDR3 reads TGCGCCAGCAGCCAAGATAGGCGGGAGCGCGACGAGCAGTACTTC.